This TCR beta chain was observed in a study of shared clonotypes between healthy human individuals (dated by TCRdb to the early 2020s). Regarding the study in general: A couple of women and a few men aged 18 to 49 years were included in the cohort. For each donor, three plates each were used for CD4 naive and CD4 memory, two plates were used for CD8 naive, and one plate was used for CD8 memory. To estimate repertoire size and how much clonotype sharing occurs between individuals, the study deeply sequenced the blood TCR repertoires of five healthy adults. Libraries were prepared and TCR repertoires were sequenced by different laboratories using diverse techniques, in order to increase sequencing depth and limit assay-specific biases. Per donor, leukapheresis produced somewhere between about 0.94 and 8.9 billion PBMCs.

Study-wide findings and limitations: Higher generation probabilities were observed for clonotypes shared by all four sorted-subset donors than for non-shared clonotypes. Rarefaction of sorted-subset datasets indicated incomplete sequencing despite the large sequencing depth. Pairwise subsampling indicated that sequencing depth was expected to affect the degree of clonotype sharing among donors. Because the study included only a small number of donors, the genetic and exposure-history diversity represented was limited. Larger estimated clonotype richness was generally found for naive subsets than for memory subsets. About 5% of naive CD4, approximately 3.7% of naive CD8, approximately 2.2% of memory CD4, and 0.4% of memory CD8 clonotypes were shared across several donors. Only blood was sampled, and tissue TCR repertoires likely differ from those in blood.

Its CDR3 holds 16 amino acids, cysteine through phenylalanine. Here the CDR3 DNA is all that survives: 48 bases in frame from base 1. Ends trimmed: V by 2 bases, J by 2 bases; bases unmatched to a gene: 7. Per the germline V gene, SGHTA is the CDR1 and FQGTGA is the CDR2. CD8 naive samples were obtained by positive selection for CCR7 among CD45RO-negative cells, yielding a CD45RA+CCR7+ population from which TemRA cells were excluded. The donors were healthy, HIV-negative adults who had no recently reported acute infections or vaccinations. Every donor was a Caucasian adult living in Nashville, Tennessee, USA. After blood collection by leukapheresis, PBMCs were isolated using Ficoll-Histopaque density gradient centrifugation and then cryopreserved in the vapor phase of liquid nitrogen. Analytical flow cytometry was used to check the purity and quantity of every magnetically sorted T cell population. Genomic DNA was isolated from every sorted fraction and measured by UV absorbance on a Nanodrop 2000c.

This clone appeared a single time. Its antigen is not yet known. Qualities for individual bases were not recorded, and no much larger clone is one base off. TCR CDR3 regions were amplified from genomic DNA by multiplex PCR using the deep immunoSEQ assay. Extracted genomic DNA from each cell subset was spread evenly across all wells of several immunoSEQ 96-well plates, with each plate serving as a replicate. For sorted subsets, approximately 200 ng of genomic DNA, equivalent to about 30,000 T cell genomes, went into each replicate PCR. Purified libraries were measured with a Qubit 3.0 fluorometer, size-checked on a Bioanalyzer 2100, and measured again with the KAPA Library Quantification kit. Every immunoSEQ 96-well plate was sequenced on a separate single-read 150-cycle Illumina NextSeq 550 flow cell. Under the source paper's analysis protocol: Because the immunoSEQ output held only junctional sequences and lacked quality scores, the filtering could not match the filtering applied to full-length reads. Sequences were annotated with PyIR, a Python wrapper for IgBLAST v1.9, using IMGT germline references to assign V/J genes and CDR3. Reads were removed for weak V/J assignments (E-value above 1e-6), missing CDR3, stop codons, out-of-frame junctions, or ambiguous translated residues. V3J clonotypes were defined by identical inferred V gene, J gene, and CDR3 amino acid sequence. To compute the percentage overlap between repertoires, the number of shared unique clonotypes was divided by the size of the smaller repertoire. Richness of each repertoire was evaluated using RTK rarefaction, the Chao1 estimator, and Recon v2.1 estimates of unobserved clonotypes. Generation probabilities for all TCRbeta clonotypes obtained by the gDNA method from several donors were computed using OLGA. Held by TCRdb, this immuneACCESS table contains in-frame sequences only and omits some clones. Under half of the omission traces to an unresolved V gene where checked; the cause of the rest is unknown. From that table come the V and J calls and clone size; the DNA was used to work out D and trimming. Counted in this sample were about 2 million clones; about 95% of them appeared once. The ten biggest clones cover 1.2% of the sample.

This receptor was obtained from a man aged 18 to 29 in good health. Sample: naive CD8+ T cells sorted from blood. The meaning of the sample's cell subset or site label: CD45RA+CCR7+. The chain is made from TRBV7-3 and TRBJ2-5; 8 junctional bases match TRBD1. The sequenced DNA: TGTGCCAGCAGCTTATCGGCAGGGGGCTCACAAGAGACCCAGTACTTC. The resulting protein is CASSLSAGGSQETQYF.